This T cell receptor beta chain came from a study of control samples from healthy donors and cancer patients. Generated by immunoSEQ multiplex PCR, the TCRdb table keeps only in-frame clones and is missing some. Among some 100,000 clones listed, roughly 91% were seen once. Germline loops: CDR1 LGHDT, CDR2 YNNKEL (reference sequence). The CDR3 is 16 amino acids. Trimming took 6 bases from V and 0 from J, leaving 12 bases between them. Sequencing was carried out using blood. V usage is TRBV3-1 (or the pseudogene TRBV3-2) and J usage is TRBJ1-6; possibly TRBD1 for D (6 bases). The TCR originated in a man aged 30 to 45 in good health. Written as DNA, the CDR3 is TGTGCCAGCAGGAGGGGGGCCCTCTCCTATAATTCACCCCTCCACTTT. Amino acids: CASRRGALSYNSPLHF.